The 32 T cell receptor beta chains given below trace back to one sample, sequenced in a study of blood T cell repertoires in COVID-19. Generated by immunoSEQ multiplex PCR, the TCRdb table keeps only in-frame clones and is missing some. This table has some 100,000 clones, about 85% appearing once. The sample was peripheral blood. These receptors were obtained from a woman aged 70-85 years with active or convalescent COVID-19.

This clone was recorded once. CDR3 amino acids: CASSPLAGAIDTQYF. CDR3 in DNA: TGTGCCAGCAGCCCACTAGCGGGAGCAATAGATACGCAGTATTTT. This chain links TRBV7-2 with TRBJ2-3; 11 bases line up with TRBD2. The V and J ends lost 5 bases and 5 bases, in that order; junction bases with no gene match: 6. CDR1 and CDR2 (germline): SGHTA, FQGNSA. The CDR3 sequence is 15 residues long.

This sequence joins TRBV27 and TRBJ1-2; D is undetermined. Trimming cost V 5 bases and J 8 bases, with 15 bases left between them. Germline V lookup: CDR1 MNHEY, CDR2 SMNVEV (reference sequence). This CDR3 is built from 13 residues. The CDR3 protein is CASSPRESGGYTF. Here the CDR3 DNA reads TGTGCCAGCAGTCCCCGGGAGTCGGGAGGCTACACCTTC.

This clone was counted a single time. The V gene is TRBV7-9, the J gene TRBJ2-2, with TRBD2 matching over 9 bases. CDR3 length equals 15 residues. In germline, CDR1 is SEHNR, CDR2 FQNEAQ (reference sequence). V was clipped by 1 base and J by 3 bases; unmatched bases: 0. CDR3 nucleotides: TGTGCCAGCAGCTTAGTAGCGGGAGACACCGGGGAGCTGTTTTTT. Its translation is CASSLVAGDTGELFF.

This clone showed up just a few times. The chain is built from TRBV2 and TRBJ2-6, with D perhaps matching TRBD1 (5 bases). Germline CDR1 is SNHLY and CDR2 is FYNNEI. The CDR3 totals 14 residues. The V end was cut by 6 bases, the J end by 0 bases, with 6 bases between. CDR3: CASRTASGANVLTF. The CDR3 DNA is TGTGCCAGCAGGACAGCCTCTGGGGCCAACGTCCTGACTTTC.

CDR3 in amino acids: CASRQGQGQETQYF. CDR3 sequence (DNA): TGTGCCAGCAGACAAGGACAGGGTCAAGAGACCCAGTACTTC. The V and J genes are TRBV5-4 and TRBJ2-5; 8 nucleotides align to TRBD1. The junction had 5 bases not matched to a gene; V was cut back by 5 bases and J by 2 bases. The CDR3 has 14 amino acids. The germline V gene has CDR1 SGHNT and CDR2 YYREEE (reference sequence).

The J gene is TRBJ2-7, the V gene TRBV24-1; D unresolved. The germline V gene encodes CDR1 KGHDR and CDR2 SFDVKD. Between the trimmed V and J ends, which lost 4 bases and 9 bases, there was a span of 12 bases. The CDR3 spans 12 residues. The CDR3 nucleotides are TGTGCCACCAGTGAGTCAGGCTTGTGGCAGTACTTC. This translates into CATSESGLWQYF.

V and J are TRBV4-3 and TRBJ1-5; D is undetermined. The CDR3 sequence is 14 residues long. Germline loops: CDR1 LGHNA, CDR2 YSLEER. Trimming took 0 bases from V and 3 from J, leaving 6 bases between them. CDR3 nucleotides: TGCGCCAGCAGCCAAGATTGGCCCAATCAGCCCCAGCATTTT. Encoded protein: CASSQDWPNQPQHF.

The V and J genes are TRBV7-2 and TRBJ1-1; D not certain. Germline V gene lookup returns CDR1 SGHTA and CDR2 FQGNSA. The CDR3 contains 16 residues. V lost 6 bases and J lost 0, with 17 bases in between. CDR3 sequence: CASRDTPGPLNTEAFF. CDR3 sequence (DNA): TGTGCCAGCAGAGATACCCCGGGTCCTCTGAACACTGAAGCTTTCTTT.

The gene calls are TRBV7-9 and TRBJ1-2, with a tentative D call TRBD1 (6 bases). The CDR3 is 15 amino acids. Trimming stripped 1 base from V and 8 bases from J, with 17 bases between. Germline CDR1 SEHNR, CDR2 FQNEAQ (reference sequence). The CDR3 DNA reads as TGTGCCAGCAGCTTAGAACGGAAGGGGGTTTACGGCTACACCTTC. Translating it yields CASSLERKGVYGYTF.

The genes are TRBV7-2 and TRBJ1-2; 7 nucleotides agree with TRBD1. The germline CDR1 and CDR2 sequences are SGHTA and FQGNSA. The length of the CDR3 is 13 residues. The J segment lost 5 bases and the V segment lost 5 bases, leaving 5 bases of the junction unmatched. In DNA, the CDR3 is TGTGCCAGCAGCCGGACAGGCGAATATGGCTACACCTTC. Its translation is CASSRTGEYGYTF.

The chain is built from TRBV9 and TRBJ1-2; 7 nucleotides agree with TRBD1. The CDR3 is made up of 19 amino acids. Germline V gene sequence: CDR1 SGDLS, CDR2 YYNGEE. The trim removed 3 bases at V and 5 bases at J, leaving 22 bases unmatched. CDR3 sequence (DNA): TGTGCCAGCAGCGCCTCGCCCGGGACAGTTAATGGTATGAGGTATGGCTACACCTTC. As protein: CASSASPGTVNGMRYGYTF.

The rearrangement uses TRBV5-6 and TRBJ2-5, with D uncertain. This CDR3 is built from 13 residues. V was shortened by 0 bases and J by 3 bases, with 6 bases between the two germline ends. In germline, CDR1 is SGHDT, CDR2 YYEEEE. The CDR3 spells CASSLGTEETQYF. In DNA, the CDR3 is TGTGCCAGCAGCTTGGGTACAGAAGAGACCCAGTACTTC.

V usage is TRBV6-2 or TRBV6-3 and J usage is TRBJ1-4; D gene ambiguous. The CDR3 is 16 residues long. Germline CDR1 is MNHEY and CDR2 is SVGEGT. Trimming cost V 6 bases and J 0 bases, with 14 bases left between them. In DNA, the CDR3 is TGTGCCAGCAGCCTCATCCACAGATCAACTAATGAAAAACTGTTTTTT. This gives the protein CASSLIHRSTNEKLFF.

This chain uses TRBV10-3 with TRBJ1-1; D possibly corresponds to TRBD1 (6 bases). Germline CDR1 and CDR2: ENHRY and SYGVKD. Trimming took 2 bases from V and 1 from J, leaving 20 bases between them. The CDR3 length is 18 residues. Here the CDR3 DNA reads TGTGCCATCAGTGAGAGGGTCACAGGTCAGGGGAGGAACACTGAAGCTTTCTTT. Its translation: CAISERVTGQGRNTEAFF.

This rearrangement joins TRBV7-9 to TRBJ2-1; 9 nucleotides line up with TRBD2. V trimming: 5 bases; J trimming: 4 bases; junction bases outside the gene matches: 6. The CDR3 has 15 amino acids. Germline V gene lookup returns CDR1 SEHNR and CDR2 FQNEAQ (reference sequence). CDR3: CASSPASGDYNEQFF. CDR3 nucleotides: TGTGCCAGCAGCCCTGCTAGCGGGGATTACAATGAGCAGTTCTTC.

In DNA, the CDR3 is TGTGCCAGCAGTCCATTACTCAGGGTGGAACTATACAATGAGCAGTTCTTC. Protein product: CASSPLLRVELYNEQFF. The chain has TRBV28 and TRBJ2-1, with TRBD1 as a possible D gene (5 bases). Trimming stripped 5 bases from V and 4 bases from J, with 21 bases between. The CDR3 runs to 17 residues. Germline CDR1 MDHEN, CDR2 SYDVKM.

This sequence joins TRBV4-3 and TRBJ2-7, with 10 bases that match TRBD2. The CDR3 consists of 16 residues. J gave up 7 bases and V 4 bases, and 13 bases lay outside the gene matches. Germline V gene lookup returns CDR1 LGHNA and CDR2 YSLEER. The CDR3: CASSRLSSGSSGEQYF. The DNA of the CDR3 is TGCGCCAGCAGCCGACTTTCTAGCGGGAGTTCGGGGGAGCAGTACTTC.

This chain joins TRBV11-1 and TRBJ1-1; weak D call: TRBD1 (5 bases). V lost 4 bases and J 2 bases, leaving 11 bases between the germline ends. The CDR3 loop spans 14 amino acids. CDR1 and CDR2 (germline): SGHAT, FQDESV (reference sequence). The CDR3 region is CASSSDTHNTEAFF. CDR3 sequence (DNA): TGTGCCAGCAGCTCGGACACGCACAACACTGAAGCTTTCTTT.

The CDR3 sequence: CASSLSSSYNEQFF. CDR3 coding DNA: TGCGCCAGCAGCTTGTCCAGCTCCTACAATGAGCAGTTCTTC. The chain couples TRBV5-1 to TRBJ2-1; no clear D gene. V gave up 1 base and J gave up 0 bases, with 5 bases separating them. This CDR3 spans 14 amino acids. Germline CDR1 SGHRS, CDR2 YFSETQ.

The chain couples TRBV28 to TRBJ1-1; TRBD1 aligns across 9 bases. The germline CDR1 and CDR2 sequences are MDHEN and SYDVKM. The CDR3 has 18 residues. V lost 5 bases, J lost 2 bases, and 15 bases stayed unmatched. CDR3 nucleotide sequence: TGTGCCAGCAGTCCTATACACCCTGGACAGGGGCCAAACACTGAAGCTTTCTTT. It yields the protein CASSPIHPGQGPNTEAFF.

The V and J genes are TRBV7-9 and TRBJ2-4; TRBD1 might be the D (6 bases). The length of the CDR3 is 13 residues. Germline values: CDR1 SEHNR, CDR2 FQNEAQ (reference sequence). V lost 3 bases and J lost 6, with 9 bases in between. The DNA of the CDR3 is TGTGCCAGCAGCTTGACAGGCCTAAACATTCAGTACTTC. Its translation: CASSLTGLNIQYF.

DNA of the CDR3: TGTGCCAGCAGTTATCGGGGGGATGGCCATGGCTACACCTTC. Translated: CASSYRGDGHGYTF. V is TRBV27 and J is TRBJ1-2; the D gene is possibly TRBD1 (5 bases). V lost 4 bases and J lost 6, with 15 bases in between. In germline, CDR1 is MNHEY, CDR2 SMNVEV (reference sequence). This CDR3 is built from 14 residues.

The V gene is TRBV28, the J gene TRBJ1-5; 10 bases are shared with TRBD1. Germline V gives CDR1 MDHEN, CDR2 SYDVKM. The CDR3 is 15 residues long. J gave up 6 bases and V 6 bases, and 8 bases lay outside the gene matches. The CDR3 sequence: CASRDRQGASQPQHF. In DNA form, the CDR3 reads TGTGCCAGCAGAGATCGACAGGGGGCCAGTCAGCCCCAGCATTTT.

The rearrangement joins TRBV9 to TRBJ2-5; 7 nucleotides agree with TRBD2. Germline trimming cut 0 bases from V and 4 bases from J; bases unmatched to any gene: 9. This CDR3 spans 16 amino acids. CDR1 is SGDLS, CDR2 YYNGEE, per germline. The DNA of the CDR3 is TGTGCCAGCAGCGTAGCTGGGTCTAGCGGAAGAGAGACCCAGTACTTC. Translating it yields CASSVAGSSGRETQYF.

In this sample, this clone turned up once. The J gene is TRBJ2-1, the V gene TRBV9; 7 bases map to TRBD2. CDR1 and CDR2 from the germline V gene are SGDLS and YYNGEE. With 0 bases clipped from V and 0 bases from J, the junction kept 6 bases outside the gene matches. This CDR3 region has 17 residues. The CDR3 is CASSVGLAESSYNEQFF. As DNA, the CDR3 is TGTGCCAGCAGCGTAGGGCTAGCGGAGAGCTCCTACAATGAGCAGTTCTTC.

Comment on this clone: Because it lacks the conserved phenylalanine or tryptophan at the end, this CDR3 is likely a read error. The DNA is omitted, as the CDR3 cannot be located on it reliably, and the CDR3 follows TCRdb's listing. The chain employs TRBV9 and TRBJ1-6; whether TRBD1, the table's D call, matches the DNA was not checked. Germline lookup yields CDR1 SGDLS and CDR2 YYNGEE. The CDR3 region is 14 residues in length, termini included. The chain's CDR3 is CASSVPKRGRGRGS.

The V and J genes are TRBV28 and TRBJ2-7; 7 positions match TRBD1. CDR3 size: 14 residues. Germline CDR1 MDHEN, CDR2 SYDVKM. The V segment lost 6 bases and the J segment 0 bases; nucleotides outside the gene matches: 5. The CDR3 nucleotides read TGTGCCAGCAGACCGGGACAGAACTCCTACGAGCAGTACTTC. Translation: CASRPGQNSYEQYF. Full variable domain (rest looked up from reference TRBV28 and TRBJ2-7): DVKVTQSSRYLVKRTGEKVFLECVQDMDHENMFWYRQDPGLGLRLIYFSYDVKMKEKGDIPEGYSVSREKKERFSLILESASTNQTSMYLCASRPGQNSYEQYFGPGTRLTVT.

V is TRBV30 and J is TRBJ1-1, with 10 bases aligning to TRBD1. Trimming took 1 base from V and 0 from J; bases not matched to a gene: 8. Germline CDR1 reads GTSNPN; CDR2 reads SVGIG (reference sequence). The CDR3 has 17 amino acids. The CDR3 region is CAWSDRDRGNMNTEAFF. The CDR3 DNA follows: TGTGCCTGGAGTGACCGGGACAGGGGTAACATGAACACTGAAGCTTTCTTT.

The J gene is TRBJ1-4, the V gene TRBV3-1 (or the pseudogene TRBV3-2); 7 bases agree with TRBD1. V lost 0 bases and J lost 8; bases outside the gene matches: 9. The V gene's germline CDR1 is LGHDT and CDR2 YNNKEL (reference sequence). This CDR3 is built from 16 residues. The DNA for the CDR3 is TGTGCCAGCAGCCAAGAGGGCCCAGGGGGACGAGAAAAACTGTTTTTT. Protein: CASSQEGPGGREKLFF.

V usage is TRBV5-6 and J usage is TRBJ2-7; possible D gene TRBD2, 5 bases. V was shortened by 2 bases and J by 2 bases, with 11 bases between the two germline ends. The V gene's germline CDR1 is SGHDT and CDR2 YYEEEE. The CDR3 spans 14 residues. In DNA, the CDR3 is TGTGCCAGCAGCTTTGGAGGAGCGGCCTACGAGCAGTACTTC. Protein product: CASSFGGAAYEQYF.

The J gene is TRBJ2-3, the V gene TRBV5-6, with 7 positions matching TRBD1. This CDR3 comprises 14 residues. V shed 3 bases, J shed 3 bases, and the junction held 4 bases outside the gene matches. The germline V gene has CDR1 SGHDT and CDR2 YYEEEE. DNA for the CDR3: TGTGCCAGCAGCTCAGACAGGGATACAGATACGCAGTATTTT. This encodes CASSSDRDTDTQYF.

The chain is built from TRBV27 and TRBJ2-7; 11 bases fit TRBD1. Looked up from germline, CDR1 is MNHEY and CDR2 is SMNVEV (reference sequence). This CDR3 has 19 amino acids. V lost 5 bases, J lost 0 bases, and 15 bases stayed unmatched. CDR3: CASSPGTLTGTGGSYEQYF. The CDR3 nucleotides are TGTGCCAGCAGTCCGGGAACTCTGACCGGGACAGGGGGCTCCTACGAGCAGTACTTC.